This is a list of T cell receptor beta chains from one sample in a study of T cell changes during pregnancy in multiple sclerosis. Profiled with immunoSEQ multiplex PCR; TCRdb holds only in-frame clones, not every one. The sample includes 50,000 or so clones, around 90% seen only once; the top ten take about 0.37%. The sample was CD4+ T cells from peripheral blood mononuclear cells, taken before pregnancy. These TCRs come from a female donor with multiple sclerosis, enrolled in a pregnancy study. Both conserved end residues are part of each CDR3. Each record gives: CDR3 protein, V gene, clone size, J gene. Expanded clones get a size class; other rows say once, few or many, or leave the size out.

CASSLASGYEQFF,TRBV5-1,-,TRBJ2-1
CASSGQGSNTEAFF,TRBV18,once,TRBJ1-1
CASSPLIAGVGKETQYF,TRBV14,-,TRBJ2-5
CASSSLGLAGGPSEQFF,TRBV5-5,-,TRBJ2-1
CAISELAGGPYEQYF,TRBV10-3,-,TRBJ2-7
CASSRRTGAKNIQYF,TRBV6-5,-,TRBJ2-4
CASSLTGVNIQYF,TRBV11-1,-,TRBJ2-4
CASSLSPSGYNEQFF,TRBV7-3,-,TRBJ2-1
CASGPTLEGYGYTF,TRBV12-5,-,TRBJ1-2
CASSPRTGLYTF,TRBV27,-,TRBJ1-2
CAASGRPYNEQFF,TRBV27,-,TRBJ2-1
CASSVGPQQGDTQYF,TRBV9,few,TRBJ2-3
CSVSKAGGPYNEQFF,TRBV29-1,-,TRBJ2-1
CASYIGGAGTEAFF,TRBV5-1,-,TRBJ1-1
CASSVNGLASNTQYF,TRBV9,-,TRBJ2-3